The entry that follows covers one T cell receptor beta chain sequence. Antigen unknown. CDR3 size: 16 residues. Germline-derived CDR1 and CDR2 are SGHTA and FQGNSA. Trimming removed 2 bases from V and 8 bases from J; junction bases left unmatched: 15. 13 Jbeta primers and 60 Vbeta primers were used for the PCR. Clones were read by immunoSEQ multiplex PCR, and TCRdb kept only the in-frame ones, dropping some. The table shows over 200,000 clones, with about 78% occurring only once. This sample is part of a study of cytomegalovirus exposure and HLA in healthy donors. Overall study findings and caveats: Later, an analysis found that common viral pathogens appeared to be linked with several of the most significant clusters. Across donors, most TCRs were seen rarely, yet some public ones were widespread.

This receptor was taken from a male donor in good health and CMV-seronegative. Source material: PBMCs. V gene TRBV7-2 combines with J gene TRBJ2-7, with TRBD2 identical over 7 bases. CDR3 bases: TGTGCCAGCAGCTTAAGCATTAGGACTAGAACTCACCAGCAGTACTTC. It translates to CASSLSIRTRTHQQYF.